This T cell receptor beta chain originates from a study of blood T cell repertoires in COVID-19. CDR3 size: 14 residues. Deletions cut 2 bases from V and 10 bases from J, with 14 bases between. Germline loops: CDR1 SEHNR, CDR2 FQNEAQ (reference sequence). In the authors' workflow: Cell counts per sample came from amplifying reference gene primers. This table comes from immunoSEQ multiplex PCR, and its TCRdb copy is limited to in-frame clones, with some not included. That table gives V, J and clone size, and the DNA gave D and trimming. The data contain approximately 120,000 clones, around 88% of them singletons.

The source material was peripheral blood. The chain couples TRBV7-9 to TRBJ1-4; weak D call: TRBD1 (5 bases). The receptor was derived from a man older than 75 with active or convalescent COVID-19. CDR3 in amino acids: CASSLWQGSGKLFF. The CDR3 DNA reads as TGTGCCAGCAGCTTATGGCAGGGAAGTGGAAAACTGTTTTTT.